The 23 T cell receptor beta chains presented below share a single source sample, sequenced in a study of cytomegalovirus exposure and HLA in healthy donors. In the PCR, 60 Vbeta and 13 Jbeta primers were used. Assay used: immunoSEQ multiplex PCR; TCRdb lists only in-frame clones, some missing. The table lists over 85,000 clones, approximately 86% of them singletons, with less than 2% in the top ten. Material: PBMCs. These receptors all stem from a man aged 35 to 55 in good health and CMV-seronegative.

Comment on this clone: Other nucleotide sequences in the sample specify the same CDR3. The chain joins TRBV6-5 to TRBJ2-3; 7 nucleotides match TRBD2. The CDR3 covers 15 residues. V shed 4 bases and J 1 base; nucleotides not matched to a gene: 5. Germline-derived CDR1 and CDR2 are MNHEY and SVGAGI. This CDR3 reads CASSSLGGGTDTQYF. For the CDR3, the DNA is TGTGCCAGCAGTTCCTTGGGGGGGGGCACAGATACGCAGTATTTT.

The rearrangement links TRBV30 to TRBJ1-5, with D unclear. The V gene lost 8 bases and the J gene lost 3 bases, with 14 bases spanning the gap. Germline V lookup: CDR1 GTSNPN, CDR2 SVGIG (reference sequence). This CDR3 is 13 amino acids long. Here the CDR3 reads CAPPREANQPQHF. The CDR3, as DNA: TGTGCCCCACCCCGAGAGGCCAATCAGCCCCAGCATTTT.

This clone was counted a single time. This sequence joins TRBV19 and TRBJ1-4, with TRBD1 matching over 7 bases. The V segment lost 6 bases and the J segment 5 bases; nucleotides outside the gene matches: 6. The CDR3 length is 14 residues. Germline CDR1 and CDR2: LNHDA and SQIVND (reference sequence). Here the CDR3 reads CASRRQGKNEKLFF. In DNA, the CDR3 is TGTGCCAGTAGGAGACAGGGAAAGAATGAAAAACTGTTTTTT.

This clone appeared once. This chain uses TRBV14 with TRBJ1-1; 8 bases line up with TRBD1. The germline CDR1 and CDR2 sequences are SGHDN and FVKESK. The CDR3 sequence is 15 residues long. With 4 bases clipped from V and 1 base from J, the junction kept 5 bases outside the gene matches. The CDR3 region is CASSPSTGANTEAFF. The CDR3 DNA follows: TGTGCCAGCAGCCCTTCGACAGGGGCGAACACTGAAGCTTTCTTT.

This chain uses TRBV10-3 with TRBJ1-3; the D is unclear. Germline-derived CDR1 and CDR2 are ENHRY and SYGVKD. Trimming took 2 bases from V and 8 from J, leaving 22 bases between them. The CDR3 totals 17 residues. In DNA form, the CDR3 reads TGTGCCATCAGTGAGGCCAGCCTTTTTTCAACTGCGGACACCATATATTTT. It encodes CAISEASLFSTADTIYF.

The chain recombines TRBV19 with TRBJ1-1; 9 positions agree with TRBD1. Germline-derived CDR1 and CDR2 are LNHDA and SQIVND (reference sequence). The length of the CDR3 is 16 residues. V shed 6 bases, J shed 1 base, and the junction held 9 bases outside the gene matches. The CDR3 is CASSLGDRGWNTEAFF. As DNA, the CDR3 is TGTGCCAGTAGCCTGGGCGACAGGGGGTGGAACACTGAAGCTTTCTTT.

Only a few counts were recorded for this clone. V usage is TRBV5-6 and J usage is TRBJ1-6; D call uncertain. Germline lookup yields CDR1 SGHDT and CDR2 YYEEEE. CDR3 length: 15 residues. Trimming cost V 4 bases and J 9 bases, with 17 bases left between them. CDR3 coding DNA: TGTGCCAGCAGCGTACTAACTGGCGGAGGTTCACCCCTCCACTTT. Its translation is CASSVLTGGGSPLHF.

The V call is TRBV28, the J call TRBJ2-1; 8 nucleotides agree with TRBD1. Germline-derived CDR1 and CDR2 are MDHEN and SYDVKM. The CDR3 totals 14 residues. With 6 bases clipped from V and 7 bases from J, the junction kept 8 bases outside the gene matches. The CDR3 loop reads CASRWTGIRNEQFF. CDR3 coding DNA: TGTGCCAGCAGATGGACAGGGATTAGGAATGAGCAGTTCTTC.

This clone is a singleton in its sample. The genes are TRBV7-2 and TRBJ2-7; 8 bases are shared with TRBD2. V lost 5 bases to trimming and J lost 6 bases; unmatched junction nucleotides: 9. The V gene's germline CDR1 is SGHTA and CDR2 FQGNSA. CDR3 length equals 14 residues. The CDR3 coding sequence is TGTGCCAGCAGCCCCGGGGGGGCTGCGACCGAGCAGTACTTC. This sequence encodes CASSPGGAATEQYF.

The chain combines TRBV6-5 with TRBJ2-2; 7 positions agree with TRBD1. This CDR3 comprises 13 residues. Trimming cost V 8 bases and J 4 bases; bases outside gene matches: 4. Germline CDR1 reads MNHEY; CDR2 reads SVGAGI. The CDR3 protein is CASGPGGTGELFF. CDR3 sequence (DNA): TGTGCCAGCGGACCAGGGGGCACCGGGGAGCTGTTTTTT.

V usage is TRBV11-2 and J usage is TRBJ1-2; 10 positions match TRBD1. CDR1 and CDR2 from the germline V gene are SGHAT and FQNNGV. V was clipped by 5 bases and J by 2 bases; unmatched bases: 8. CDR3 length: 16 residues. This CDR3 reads CASSRDRGPKNYGYTF. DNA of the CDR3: TGTGCCAGCAGCCGTGACAGGGGGCCCAAGAACTATGGCTACACCTTC. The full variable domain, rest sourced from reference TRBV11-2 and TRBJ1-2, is EAGVAQSPRYKIIEKRQSVAFWCNPISGHATLYWYQQILGQGPKLLIQFQNNGVVDDSQLPKDRFSAERLKGVDSTLKIQPAKLEDSAVYLCASSRDRGPKNYGYTFGSGTRLTVV.

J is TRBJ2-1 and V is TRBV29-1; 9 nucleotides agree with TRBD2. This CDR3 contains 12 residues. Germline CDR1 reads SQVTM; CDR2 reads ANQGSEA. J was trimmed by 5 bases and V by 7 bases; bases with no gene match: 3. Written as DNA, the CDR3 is TGCAGCGCCAGACTAGCGGACAATGAGCAGTTCTTC. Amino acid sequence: CSARLADNEQFF.

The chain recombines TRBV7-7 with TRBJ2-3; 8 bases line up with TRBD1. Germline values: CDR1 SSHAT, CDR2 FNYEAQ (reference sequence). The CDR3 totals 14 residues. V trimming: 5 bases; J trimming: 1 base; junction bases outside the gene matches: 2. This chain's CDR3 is CASSLGQGTDTQYF. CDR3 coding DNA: TGTGCCAGCAGCCTGGGACAGGGCACAGATACGCAGTATTTT.

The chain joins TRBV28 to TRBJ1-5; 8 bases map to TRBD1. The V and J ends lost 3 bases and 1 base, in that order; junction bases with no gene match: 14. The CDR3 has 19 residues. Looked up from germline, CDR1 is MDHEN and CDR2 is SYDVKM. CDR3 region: CASSFRQGRIGGSNQPQHF. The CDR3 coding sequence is TGTGCCAGCAGTTTCCGACAGGGGCGCATCGGGGGGAGCAATCAGCCCCAGCATTTT.

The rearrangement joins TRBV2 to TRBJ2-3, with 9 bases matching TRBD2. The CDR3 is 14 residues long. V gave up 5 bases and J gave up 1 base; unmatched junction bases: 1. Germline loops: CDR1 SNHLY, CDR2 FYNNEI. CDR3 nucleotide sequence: TGTGCCAGCAGTCCTAGCGGGGGCACAGATACGCAGTATTTT. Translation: CASSPSGGTDTQYF. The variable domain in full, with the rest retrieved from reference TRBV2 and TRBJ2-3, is EPEVTQTPSHQVTQMGQEVILRCVPISNHLYFYWYRQILGQKVEFLVSFYNNEISEKSEIFDDQFSVERPDGSNFTLKIRSTKLEDSAMYFCASSPSGGTDTQYFGPGTRLTVL.

The CDR3 coding sequence is TGCGCCAGCAGCTCAGGACAGACTCTAAGCACTGAAGCTTTCTTT. Its translation is CASSSGQTLSTEAFF. This sequence joins TRBV5-1 and TRBJ1-1, with D possibly being TRBD1 (6 bases). Trimming took off 3 bases at V and 4 bases at J, with 16 bases between the two ends. CDR3 length equals 15 residues. Germline V gene lookup returns CDR1 SGHRS and CDR2 YFSETQ.

CDR3 region: CASSPTIPSPSYEQYF. CDR3 bases: TGTGCCAGCAGCCCGACAATCCCGTCACCCTCCTACGAGCAGTACTTC. The rearrangement uses TRBV7-9 and TRBJ2-7; no definite D call. Germline-derived CDR1 and CDR2 are SEHNR and FQNEAQ (reference sequence). The CDR3 runs to 16 residues. V lost 5 bases, J lost 0 bases, and 17 bases lay in between.

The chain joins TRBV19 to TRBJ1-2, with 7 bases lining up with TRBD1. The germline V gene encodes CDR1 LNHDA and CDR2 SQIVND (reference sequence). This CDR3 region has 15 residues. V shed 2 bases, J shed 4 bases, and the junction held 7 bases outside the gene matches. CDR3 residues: CASSIPDREGYGYTF. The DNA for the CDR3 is TGTGCCAGTAGTATACCCGACAGGGAAGGCTATGGCTACACCTTC.

In DNA form, the CDR3 reads TGTGCCAGCAGCTTAGAGAGGGACAGCTATGGCTACACCTTC. Amino acids: CASSLERDSYGYTF. The chain is built from TRBV7-2 and TRBJ1-2; 7 positions agree with TRBD1. The CDR3 spans 14 residues. J lost 4 bases, V lost 1 base, and 3 bases had no gene match. The germline CDR1 and CDR2 sequences are SGHTA and FQGNSA.

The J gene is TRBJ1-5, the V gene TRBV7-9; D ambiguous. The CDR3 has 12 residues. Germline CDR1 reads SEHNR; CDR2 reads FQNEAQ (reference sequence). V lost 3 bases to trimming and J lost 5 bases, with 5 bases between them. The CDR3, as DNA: TGTGCCAGCAGCTTCACGGATCAGCCCCAGCATTTT. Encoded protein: CASSFTDQPQHF. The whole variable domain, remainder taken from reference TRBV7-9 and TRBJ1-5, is DTGVSQNPRHKITKRGQNVTFRCDPISEHNRLYWYRQTLGQGPEFLTYFQNEAQLEKSRLLSDRFSAERPKGSFSTLEIQRTEQGDSAMYLCASSFTDQPQHFGDGTRLSIL.

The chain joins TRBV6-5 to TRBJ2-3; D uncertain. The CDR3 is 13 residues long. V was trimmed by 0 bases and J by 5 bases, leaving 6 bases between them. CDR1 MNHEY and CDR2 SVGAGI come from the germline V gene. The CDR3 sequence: CASSYSSGDTQYF. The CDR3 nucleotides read TGTGCCAGCAGTTACTCGTCAGGAGATACGCAGTATTTT.

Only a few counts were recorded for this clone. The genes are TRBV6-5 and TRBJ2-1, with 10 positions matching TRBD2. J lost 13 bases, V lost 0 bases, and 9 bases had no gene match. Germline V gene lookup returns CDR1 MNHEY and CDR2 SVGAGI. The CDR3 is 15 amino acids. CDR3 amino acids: CASSYSRTSGSHQFF. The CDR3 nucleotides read TGTGCCAGCAGTTACTCCCGGACTAGCGGTTCCCACCAGTTCTTC.

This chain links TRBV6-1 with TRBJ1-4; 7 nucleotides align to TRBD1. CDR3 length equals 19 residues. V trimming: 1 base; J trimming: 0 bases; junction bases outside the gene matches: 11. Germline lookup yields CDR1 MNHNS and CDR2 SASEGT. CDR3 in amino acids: CASSEVIQGRLATNEKLFF. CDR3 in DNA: TGTGCCAGCAGTGAAGTGATACAGGGGCGACTTGCAACTAATGAAAAACTGTTTTTT.